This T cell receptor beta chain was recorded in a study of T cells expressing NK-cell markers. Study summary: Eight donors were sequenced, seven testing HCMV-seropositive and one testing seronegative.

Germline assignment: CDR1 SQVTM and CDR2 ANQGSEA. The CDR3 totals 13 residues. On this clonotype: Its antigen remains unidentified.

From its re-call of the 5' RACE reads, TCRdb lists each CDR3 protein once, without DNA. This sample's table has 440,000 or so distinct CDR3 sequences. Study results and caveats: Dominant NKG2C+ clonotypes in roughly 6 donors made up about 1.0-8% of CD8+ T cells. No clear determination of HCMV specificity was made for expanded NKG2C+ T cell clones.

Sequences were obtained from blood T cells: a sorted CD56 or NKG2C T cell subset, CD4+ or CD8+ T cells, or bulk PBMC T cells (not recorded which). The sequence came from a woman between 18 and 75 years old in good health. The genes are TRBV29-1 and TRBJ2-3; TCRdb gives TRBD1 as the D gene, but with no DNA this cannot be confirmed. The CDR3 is CSALGQSTDTQYF.